Sequencing of this T cell receptor (beta chain) was carried out in a study of shared clonotypes between healthy human individuals. Overall study findings and caveats: Researchers sampled blood only, noting tissue repertoires likely differ.

Per germline, CDR1 SGHNT and CDR2 YYREEE (reference sequence). The V gene lost 4 bases and the J gene lost 5 bases, with 16 bases spanning the gap. This CDR3 has 15 amino acids. On this clone itself: The antigen is unknown.

Execution of the assay was at deep level. TCRdb's table, derived via immunoSEQ multiplex PCR, lists solely in-frame clones and lacks some. The sample has fewer than 650,000 clones, around three quarters seen once. The V and J genes are TRBV5-4 and TRBJ2-1; D tentatively reads TRBD1 or TRBD2 (5 bases each). The sample comprised PBMCs. The receptor was derived from a woman in her thirties or forties in good health. Some clones in this sample may be carry-over from other donors' samples. The CDR3 coding sequence is TGTGCCAGCAGCGTCCTGGTGGGGACGGACAATGAGCAGTTCTTC. This encodes CASSVLVGTDNEQFF.